This T cell receptor beta chain is from a study of early T cells in non-severe SARS-CoV-2 infection. Each CDR3 protein gets one entry after TCRdb re-called the 5' RACE reads with MiXCR. The top ten hold around 4.7% of the sample, which has 80,000 to 100,000 distinct CDR3 sequences, approximately 11% seen once. This clonotype was seen a handful of times. This receptor was identified in an adult who was a healthcare worker with PCR-confirmed SARS-CoV-2 infection or an uninfected control (not recorded which). The specimen comprised whole blood, sampled at baseline.

The CDR3 DNA follows: TGTGCCAGCAGTTTAATAATAGGGCCATTCCCTGAAGCTTTCTTT. This codes for CASSLIIGPFPEAFF. The chain combines TRBV12-3 or TRBV12-4 with TRBJ1-1; D not resolved. The CDR3 covers 15 residues. Trimming took 2 bases from V and 6 from J, leaving 16 bases between them.